Included here is one TCR beta chain sequence, with context. Its antigen specificity is not known. Base qualities are missing; no much larger clone stands one base away. The library was prepared using the immunoSEQ multiplex PCR assay. The multiplex PCR relied on a mix of 60 forward primers for TCR Vbeta segments and 13 reverse primers for TCR Jbeta segments. The CDR3 region of rearranged TCR beta genes was amplified from genomic DNA by a multiplex PCR assay. On the Illumina HiSeq System, the amplified TCR beta libraries were sequenced as 87-base-pair reads. The source study handled its data this way. A later analysis tallied some 79 million unique TCR beta chains across the 700 or so repertoires, and around 10 million of those chains were shared by two or more donors. A nearest-neighbor algorithm error-corrected the raw reads and collapsed the reads into unique sequences, merging closely related sequences to remove PCR and sequencing errors. CDR3 sequences were aligned to IMGT reference sequences to assign V, D and J gene segments. Each retained sequence needed at least a six-nucleotide match to both a V gene segment and a J gene segment. A rearrangement was called productive if the CDR3 had no stop codons and remained in frame with V and J, and every other rearrangement was called non-productive. Following IMGT convention, CDR3 was defined as the stretch from the second conserved V-encoded cysteine to the conserved J-encoded phenylalanine. The earlier analysis of about 500 of the donors excluded sequences that lacked an unambiguous match to a single V gene segment. In an earlier analysis of 587 of the donors, a V segment was called functional when productive rearrangements were above 56.7%, and segregating when the standard deviation between donors exceeded 5%. A statistical classification framework was built to diagnose cytomegalovirus status from the catalog of TCR beta chain sequences. A later analysis assigned V and J genes by comparing TCR nucleotide sequences with IMGT/GENE-DB human TR gene sequences. Using the TCRdist pipeline, a later analysis assigned CDR3 sequences along with most-parsimonious VDJ recombination scenarios. A later analysis defined each TCR beta chain by its CDR3 amino acid sequence plus V-gene family, and excluded reads lacking a unique V-gene family. As a way to deal with suspected cross-contamination and a sequencing artifact, a later analysis dropped hundreds of nucleotide sequences that were highly shared and had low generation probability. For each public chain, a later analysis derived a clonal expansion index from normalized ranks of inferred template counts within each repertoire. In a later analysis, generation probabilities were computed with a VDJ recombination model fitted to out-of-frame rearrangements, and the resulting probabilities were checked against IGoR. A later analysis scored TCR-TCR, TCR-HLA and TCR-CMV co-occurrence with hypergeometric tests, applying a repertoire-size bias correction to TCR pairs. To estimate false discovery rates, a later analysis permuted the HLA or CMV assignments 20 times. In a later analysis, co-occurring TCRs were grouped using DBSCAN, with TCRdist sequence similarity added in when clustering inside HLA-allele-positive subsets. Repertoires with fewer than 30,000 or more than 120,000 public chains were left out of co-occurrence clustering, as were five repertoires with anomalous nucleotide sharing. TCRdb retrieved this table from immuneACCESS and kept in-frame rearrangements only. Not all clones are present; in checked studies, unresolved V genes account for under half, and no reason is known for the remainder. D and trimming were read from the DNA, whereas the V and J calls and clone size are those reported in that table. Here the sample has roughly 45,000 clones; roughly 51% occur a single time. The ten largest account for around 5.8% of the sample.

The sample belongs to a study of cytomegalovirus exposure and HLA in healthy donors (dated by TCRdb to 2016 to 2017). Context from the whole study: In an earlier analysis of 587 of the donors, roughly 300 Gb of sequence data and 90 million to 120 million unique TCR beta sequences from 150 million to 200 million T cells were reported. An earlier analysis of roughly 580 of the donors used high-throughput TCR beta sequencing to judge whether each TCR beta V gene segment behaved as functional or pseudogenic. The later analysis used no new phenotypic data to find candidate immune exposures, relying instead on TCR beta sequences and their occurrence across donors. Around 300 gigabases of sequencing data and approximately 80 million unique TCR sequences were included in an early release covering 550 to 650 HLA-typed donors. HLA typing included class I and class II loci at four-digit resolution. Several DR-DQ haplotypes were handled as single units for association and clustering because linkage in the cohort was strong. To predict cytomegalovirus infection status, the study brought together high-throughput TCR immunosequencing, statistical association of individual TCRs with disease status, and machine learning. All discovery cohort repertoires had been generated using a single sequencing platform. In a later genetic analysis, genome-wide SNP genotypes for about 65% of the roughly 700 donors were used, and that subset was treated as a discovery cohort. In addition to the first cohort of around 670 subjects, a separate validation cohort of 130 or so different subjects was used. Across about 380 genotyped donors of the cohort, an average of approximately 200,000 unique TCR beta nucleotide sequences per donor were sequenced, and roughly a sixth of those sequences were non-productive. The study used immunosequencing to profile the T cell repertoires of around 600 subjects and linked those repertoires to cytomegalovirus serostatus. Alongside the repertoire data, information on donor age, sex, ethnicity and CMV serostatus was compiled. A later analysis re-analyzed previously published TCR beta repertoires from roughly 600 donors and added high-resolution HLA genotyping to study TCR occurrence patterns. Of the approximately 400 genotyped donors, 75% to 85% were placed in the genetic ancestry cluster associated with self-reported Caucasian donors. The number of typed donors differed by locus: about 620-630 for A, B, C, DRB1 and DQB1; 522 for DQA1; around 580 for DPA1; and around 470 for DPB1. The study aimed to test whether cataloging public T cell receptors could reveal signatures of past pathogen exposure.

V trim: 2 bases; J trim: 5 bases; unmatched bases: 2. Taken from cysteine to phenylalanine, the CDR3 has 14 residues. CDR3 DNA only is kept here, 42 bases in frame from base 1. Looking up the germline V gene yields CDR1 SGHTA and CDR2 FQGNSA. The cohort comprised around 700 healthy bone marrow donors. All cohort members were sampled while nominally healthy, although unrecorded immune exposures were likely present. The donor was CMV seronegative and was included in the group of about 350 seronegative cohort members. Each donor provided a peripheral blood sample, and peripheral blood mononuclear cells were used for TCR beta sequencing. Genomic DNA extraction from the blood cell samples was performed with the Qiagen DNeasy Blood Extraction Kit. What the research found in general, with its limitations: A later analysis reported that several top co-occurrence clusters appeared linked to parvovirus B19, influenza, CMV and Epstein-Barr virus. Because some donors lacked HLA typing at each locus, the association tests relied only on the typed subset. Some IMGT-functional V segments, including TRBV6-2 and TRBV6-3, could not be distinguished by the 87-base-pair reads and were therefore excluded. A later analysis found that TCR association rates varied across HLA loci, with DRB1 alleles showing the most associated TCRs and HLA-C alleles the fewest. When HLA alleles, especially DR and DQ, strongly co-occurred, TCR associations were difficult to assign to individual alleles. The study gave a list of 150 to 200 TCR beta chains associated with cytomegalovirus. Specific HLA alleles were associated with roughly 17,000 TCR beta sequences at a false discovery rate of 0.05 in a later analysis. In vitro tests confirmed that a few of the cytomegalovirus-associated TCR beta chains recognize cytomegalovirus antigens. CMV serostatus was the only immune exposure information available for the cohort. While some public TCRs were present in many individuals, most TCR sequences turned up only very rarely across donors. V-gene and J-gene trimming of TCR beta chains was associated with a missense DCLRE1C variant in a later genetic analysis, and the association was replicated in an independent cohort. Presence/absence analyses assumed roughly uniform sequencing depth across donors, an assumption that may not hold. A cluster of highly shared sequence variants was judged likely to be a technical artifact of the sequencing pipeline. The classifier was reported to diagnose cytomegalovirus status with high specificity and sensitivity in both the original cohort and the validation cohort. It was suggested by the authors that the approach could potentially be generalized to other disease states and immunological phenotypes. A further reported finding was that TCR beta sequences accurately predicted the HLA-A and HLA-B alleles for most subjects in the first cohort. In a later analysis, most CMV-associated TCR beta chains were found to appear HLA-restricted, with HLA associations seemingly driven largely by CMV exposure. The cohort was sequenced for TCR beta chains only, and without alpha or paired-chain data the features that could be detected were limited. In a later analysis, HLA-associated TCR beta chains were found to be more clonally expanded and to have lower generation probabilities than equally common non-associated chains. According to a later genetic analysis, donors in an Asian-associated ancestry cluster had fewer N-insertions in productive TCRs than the approximately 610-donor mean. Linkage disequilibrium might explain the correlated functional status among segregating V segments, but an unknown experimental factor could not be ruled out. Because counts were too low, roughly 18 rarely observed V segments, including chromosome 9 orphons, were left out of the earlier analysis of approximately 580 of the donors. In an earlier analysis of some 540 of the donors, most TCR beta V segments appeared in productive rearrangements about 87% or about 30% of the time, broadly matching IMGT annotations.

This TCR was recovered from a man aged 55 to 70 in good health and CMV-seronegative. The sample taken for sequencing was PBMCs. The chain was built from TRBV7-2 and TRBJ1-5, with TRBD1 matching 8 junction bases. The DNA sequence is TGTGCCAGCAGCTTAACAGGGGGGGATCAGCCCCAGCATTTT. Translated, this is CASSLTGGDQPQHF.